A single sample is the source of the 22 T cell receptor beta chains below, sequenced in a study of cytomegalovirus exposure and HLA in healthy donors. Use of 60 Vbeta and 13 Jbeta primers characterized the PCR. The table came from immunoSEQ multiplex PCR; TCRdb's copy has only in-frame clones and leaves some out. The table lists roughly 120,000 clones, around two thirds of them singletons. Sequencing was carried out using PBMCs. All receptors derive from a woman in her 40s in good health and CMV-seropositive.

V is TRBV5-1 and J is TRBJ1-1; no reliable D call. Per germline, CDR1 SGHRS and CDR2 YFSETQ. Trimming stripped 0 bases from V and 6 bases from J, with 6 bases between. The CDR3 totals 12 residues. CDR3 nucleotide sequence: TGCGCCAGCAGCTTGGGCAGCGCTGAAGCTTTCTTT. Protein: CASSLGSAEAFF.

The chain couples TRBV7-6 to TRBJ2-1, with D perhaps TRBD1 (5 bases). CDR3 length: 12 amino acids. The germline V gene has CDR1 SGHVS and CDR2 FNYEAQ. V was clipped by 5 bases and J by 6 bases, with 8 bases between them. The CDR3: CASSQQGNEQFF. CDR3 sequence (DNA): TGTGCCAGCAGCCAGCAGGGCAATGAGCAGTTCTTC.

J is TRBJ1-1 and V is TRBV30, with D possibly TRBD1 on 6 matching bases. V lost 3 bases and J lost 4, with 15 bases in between. Germline values: CDR1 GTSNPN, CDR2 SVGIG (reference sequence). This CDR3 has 14 amino acids. The CDR3, as DNA: TGTGCCTGGAGCACACGGGGGGGGCGCACTGAAGCTTTCTTT. Its protein is CAWSTRGGRTEAFF.

The V gene is TRBV11-3, the J gene TRBJ2-1, with 9 nucleotides matching TRBD2. The CDR3 spans 13 residues. J lost 8 bases, V lost 5 bases, and 4 bases had no gene match. Per the germline V gene, CDR1 is SGHNT and CDR2 is YENEEA. The CDR3 is CASSASGNHEQFF. CDR3 nucleotide sequence: TGTGCCAGCAGCGCTAGCGGGAATCATGAGCAGTTCTTC.

The rearrangement links TRBV7-8 to TRBJ1-6; 7 nucleotides agree with TRBD1. CDR1 is SGHVS and CDR2 is FQNEAQ in the germline V gene. The CDR3 is made up of 16 amino acids. Losses at the gene ends were 5 bases for V and 7 bases for J; bases not matched to a gene: 11. The CDR3, as DNA: TGTGCCAGCAGCACCTTACAGGGGTTGGTCAATTCACCCCTCCACTTT. Translation gives CASSTLQGLVNSPLHF.

V gene TRBV27 combines with J gene TRBJ2-7; 7 bases are a match to TRBD2. With V trimmed by 4 bases and J by 0 bases, 6 bases remained unmatched. This CDR3 region has 15 residues. Per the germline V gene, CDR1 is MNHEY and CDR2 is SMNVEV (reference sequence). The chain's CDR3 is CASSSGASGSYEQYF. The CDR3 region has the DNA TGTGCCAGCAGTTCTGGGGCTAGCGGCTCCTACGAGCAGTACTTC.

CDR3 in amino acids: CASGIFRDRCEAFF. CDR3 coding DNA: TGTGCCAGCGGAATCTTCCGGGACAGATGTGAAGCTTTCTTT. The rearrangement uses TRBV28 and TRBJ1-1; 7 nucleotides line up with TRBD1. The CDR3 has 14 residues. The V gene's germline CDR1 is MDHEN and CDR2 SYDVKM. With V trimmed by 8 bases and J by 7 bases, 13 bases remained unmatched.

This chain connects TRBV28 to TRBJ1-1, with a possible D match to TRBD1 (6 bases). This CDR3 is built from 13 residues. The germline V gene encodes CDR1 MDHEN and CDR2 SYDVKM. V gave up 2 bases and J gave up 5 bases, with 9 bases separating them. CDR3 in DNA: TGTGCCAGCAGTTTAATCAGGGGAACTGAAGCTTTCTTT. Protein product: CASSLIRGTEAFF.

This clone was picked up one time. The chain combines TRBV20-1 with TRBJ2-7, with a weak D call TRBD2 (5 bases). The CDR3 is 11 amino acids. CDR1 and CDR2 (germline): DFQATT, SNEGSKA (reference sequence). Trimming took 6 bases from V and 5 from J, leaving 11 bases between them. CDR3: CSANRADEQYF. The CDR3 DNA reads as TGCAGTGCCAATAGAGCGGACGAGCAGTACTTC.

This clone turned up a few times. This chain links TRBV6-5 with TRBJ2-7, with TRBD1 matching 9 bases. The trim removed 4 bases at V and 6 bases at J, leaving 7 bases unmatched. CDR3 length: 14 amino acids. Looked up from germline, CDR1 is MNHEY and CDR2 is SVGAGI. The CDR3 nucleotides are TGTGCCAGCAGTTGGGACAGGGCATCCGTCGAGCAGTACTTC. Translating it yields CASSWDRASVEQYF.

This clone was found a few times. This chain connects TRBV7-9 to TRBJ2-1; D remains unclear. Germline V lookup: CDR1 SEHNR, CDR2 FQNEAQ (reference sequence). CDR3 length: 12 residues. Trimming removed 4 bases at V and 12 bases at J, with 13 bases between. The CDR3 loop reads CASSSVSARQFF. In DNA, the CDR3 is TGTGCCAGCAGCTCTGTGAGCGCCAGGCAGTTCTTC. Filled out from reference TRBV7-9 and TRBJ2-1, the complete variable domain reads DTGVSQNPRHKITKRGQNVTFRCDPISEHNRLYWYRQTLGQGPEFLTYFQNEAQLEKSRLLSDRFSAERPKGSFSTLEIQRTEQGDSAMYLCASSSVSARQFFGPGTRLTVL.

The rearrangement uses TRBV4-3 and TRBJ1-2; 8 nucleotides agree with TRBD1. This CDR3 comprises 15 residues. J lost 2 bases, V lost 4 bases, and 6 bases had no gene match. Germline-derived CDR1 and CDR2 are LGHNA and YSLEER. The CDR3 loop reads CASSPTGVPNYGYTF. The CDR3 DNA reads as TGCGCCAGCAGCCCGACAGGGGTTCCCAACTATGGCTACACCTTC.

This rearrangement joins TRBV7-9 to TRBJ2-1; D not resolved. Trimming removed 1 base at V and 10 bases at J, with 8 bases between. This CDR3 spans 12 amino acids. Germline values: CDR1 SEHNR, CDR2 FQNEAQ (reference sequence). The DNA for the CDR3 is TGTGCCAGCAGCTTAGTAAAGCCCGAGCAGTTCTTC. Amino acids: CASSLVKPEQFF.

The chain couples TRBV11-3 to TRBJ2-1, with D perhaps TRBD2 (5 bases). Germline V gives CDR1 SGHNT, CDR2 YENEEA. The CDR3 sequence is 15 residues long. The V end was cut by 1 base, the J end by 4 bases, with 11 bases between. The CDR3 loop is CASSLGLTKYNEQFF. The CDR3 DNA reads TGTGCCAGCAGCTTAGGACTAACCAAATACAATGAGCAGTTCTTC.

This clone was observed a single time. The rearrangement uses TRBV19 and TRBJ1-1, with D maybe TRBD1 (6 bases). Germline CDR1 LNHDA, CDR2 SQIVND (reference sequence). Deletions cut 8 bases from V and 8 bases from J, with 15 bases between. This CDR3 spans 12 amino acids. CDR3 in amino acids: CASGGVGTEAFF. CDR3 nucleotides: TGTGCCAGTGGGGGGGTAGGGACAGAAGCTTTCTTT.

The V gene is TRBV7-9, the J gene TRBJ1-1; unclear D gene. The CDR3 consists of 12 residues. V was shortened by 1 base and J by 11 bases, with 11 bases between the two germline ends. The germline CDR1 and CDR2 sequences are SEHNR and FQNEAQ (reference sequence). The CDR3 protein is CASSLGADRAFF. The CDR3 nucleotides are TGTGCCAGCAGCTTAGGGGCTGATCGGGCTTTCTTT.

The rearrangement joins TRBV4-2 to TRBJ1-1; D is perhaps TRBD1 (5 bases). Trimming stripped 2 bases from V and 1 base from J, with 23 bases between. Germline V CDR1 and CDR2: LGHNA, YNFKEQ. The CDR3 contains 19 residues. The CDR3, as DNA: TGTGCCAGCAGCCAACCTGGTACGGGGGTCGAGAAGCCGAACACTGAAGCTTTCTTT. It encodes CASSQPGTGVEKPNTEAFF.

A few counts support this clone. This chain connects TRBV6-1 to TRBJ2-1; 12 bases line up with TRBD2. CDR1 is MNHNS, CDR2 SASEGT, per germline. With V trimmed by 6 bases and J by 9 bases, 3 bases remained unmatched. This CDR3 comprises 13 residues. CDR3 sequence reads: CASRTSGSGEQFF. The CDR3, as DNA: TGTGCCAGCAGGACTAGCGGGAGCGGTGAGCAGTTCTTC.

This sequence joins TRBV7-2 and TRBJ2-1, with TRBD1 matching 8 bases. This CDR3 contains 17 residues. The V and J ends lost 5 bases and 3 bases, in that order; junction bases with no gene match: 12. Germline assignment: CDR1 SGHTA and CDR2 FQGNSA. CDR3 residues: CASSQRTRGLVYNEQFF. In nucleotides, the CDR3 is TGTGCCAGCAGCCAAAGAACCAGGGGGCTAGTCTACAATGAGCAGTTCTTC.

The V and J genes are TRBV5-4 and TRBJ2-7; the match to TRBD2 covers 10 bases. In germline, CDR1 is SGHNT, CDR2 YYREEE (reference sequence). The junction had 13 bases not matched to a gene; V was cut back by 4 bases and J by 0 bases. This CDR3 spans 18 amino acids. The CDR3 loop is CASSPGFLAGASSYEQYF. CDR3 nucleotides: TGTGCCAGCAGCCCCGGATTCCTAGCGGGAGCGAGCTCCTACGAGCAGTACTTC.

V gene TRBV6-5 combines with J gene TRBJ1-4; TRBD1 might be the D (5 bases). V lost 6 bases and J lost 7, with 18 bases in between. Germline CDR1 reads MNHEY; CDR2 reads SVGAGI. There are 15 residues in the CDR3. The CDR3 here is CASRGRRTPTEKLFF. In nucleotides, the CDR3 is TGTGCCAGCAGGGGTCGGCGGACACCGACTGAAAAACTGTTTTTT.

This rearrangement joins TRBV11-2 to TRBJ2-2, with 7 bases identical to TRBD2. This CDR3 has 15 amino acids. With V trimmed by 1 base and J by 6 bases, 5 bases remained unmatched. Per germline, CDR1 SGHAT and CDR2 FQNNGV. The CDR3 bases are TGTGCCAGCAGCTTAGGCGGGAGTCTCCCCGGGGAGCTGTTTTTT. Protein sequence: CASSLGGSLPGELFF.